This record looks at one T cell receptor (beta chain) sequence and its context. Its antigen is currently unknown. Sequencing used immunoSEQ multiplex PCR; TCRdb keeps in-frame clones, though not all of them. The sample consists of 250,000 to 350,000 clones, 87% of them appearing once. This CDR3 contains 17 residues. The germline V gene encodes CDR1 MNHEY and CDR2 SMNVEV (reference sequence). Germline trimming cut 1 base from V and 1 base from J; bases unmatched to any gene: 7. The data are from a study of cytomegalovirus exposure and HLA in healthy donors. Regarding the study as a whole: In vitro checks showed that a few CMV-associated chains really do target CMV antigens. The authors enumerated over 150 TCR beta chains as linked to cytomegalovirus.

The study drew the donors from its roughly 130-subject validation cohort, separate from the roughly 700-subject first cohort. The clonotype originates from a woman aged 25-40 years in good health and CMV-seropositive. Sequenced: PBMCs. The chain uses TRBV27 and TRBJ2-5; 9 bases align to TRBD2. The CDR3 reads CASSLWKTSGSQETQYF. CDR3 nucleotide sequence: TGTGCCAGCAGTTTATGGAAGACTAGCGGAAGCCAAGAGACCCAGTACTTC.